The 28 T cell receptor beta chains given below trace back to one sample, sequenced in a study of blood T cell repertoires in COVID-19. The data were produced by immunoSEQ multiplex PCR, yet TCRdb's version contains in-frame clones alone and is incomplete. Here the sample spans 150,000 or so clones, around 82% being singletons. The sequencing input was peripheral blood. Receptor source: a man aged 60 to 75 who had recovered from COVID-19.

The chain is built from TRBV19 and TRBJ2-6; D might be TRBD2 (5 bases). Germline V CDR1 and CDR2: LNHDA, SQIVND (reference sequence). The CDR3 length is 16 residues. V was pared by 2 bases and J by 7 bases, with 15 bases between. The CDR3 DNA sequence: TGTGCCAGTAGTATAACGGGGTCCTTGGGAGCCAACGTCCTGACTTTC. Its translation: CASSITGSLGANVLTF.

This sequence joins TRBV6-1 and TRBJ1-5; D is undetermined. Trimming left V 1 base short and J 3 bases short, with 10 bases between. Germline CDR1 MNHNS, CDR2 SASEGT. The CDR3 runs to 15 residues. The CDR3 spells CASSEGAGFNQPQHF. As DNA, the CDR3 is TGTGCCAGCAGTGAAGGGGCGGGATTCAATCAGCCCCAGCATTTT.

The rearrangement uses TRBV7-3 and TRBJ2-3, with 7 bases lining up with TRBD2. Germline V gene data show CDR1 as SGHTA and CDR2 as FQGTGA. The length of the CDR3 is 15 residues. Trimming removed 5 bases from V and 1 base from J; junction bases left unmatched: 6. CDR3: CASSATGGGTDTQYF. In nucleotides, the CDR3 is TGTGCCAGCAGCGCAACGGGGGGAGGCACAGATACGCAGTATTTT. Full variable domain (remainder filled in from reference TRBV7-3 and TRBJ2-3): GAGVSQTPSNKVTEKGKYVELRCDPISGHTALYWYRQSLGQGPEFLIYFQGTGAADDSGLPNDRFFAVRPEGSVSTLKIQRTERGDSAVYLCASSATGGGTDTQYFGPGTRLTVL.

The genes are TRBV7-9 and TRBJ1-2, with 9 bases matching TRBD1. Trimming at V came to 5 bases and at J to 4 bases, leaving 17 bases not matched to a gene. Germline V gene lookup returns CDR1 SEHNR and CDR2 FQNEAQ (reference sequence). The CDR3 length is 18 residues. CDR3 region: CASSPATGGKVLGYGYTF. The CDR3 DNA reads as TGTGCCAGCAGCCCCGCGACAGGGGGAAAAGTTTTAGGCTATGGCTACACCTTC.

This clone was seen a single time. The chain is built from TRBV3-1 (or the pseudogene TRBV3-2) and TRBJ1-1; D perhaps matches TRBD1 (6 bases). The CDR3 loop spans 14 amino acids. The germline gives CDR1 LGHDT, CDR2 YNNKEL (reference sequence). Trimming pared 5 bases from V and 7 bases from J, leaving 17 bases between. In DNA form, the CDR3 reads TGTGCCAGCAGCAGAGACGGAACAGGGTATGAAGCTTTCTTT. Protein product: CASSRDGTGYEAFF.

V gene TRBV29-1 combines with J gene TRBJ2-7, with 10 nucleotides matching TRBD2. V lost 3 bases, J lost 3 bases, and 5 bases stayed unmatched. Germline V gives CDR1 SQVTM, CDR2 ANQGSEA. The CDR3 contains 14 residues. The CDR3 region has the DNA TGCAGCGTTGAGGGAGCTAGCGGGGGCTACGAGCAGTACTTC. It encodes CSVEGASGGYEQYF.

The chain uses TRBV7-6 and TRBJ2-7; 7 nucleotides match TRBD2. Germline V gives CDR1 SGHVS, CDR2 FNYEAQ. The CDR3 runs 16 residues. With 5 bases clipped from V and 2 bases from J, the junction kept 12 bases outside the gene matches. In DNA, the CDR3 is TGTGCCAGCAGCCGTTTGACTGGGGAGGGTCCCTACGAGCAGTACTTC. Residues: CASSRLTGEGPYEQYF. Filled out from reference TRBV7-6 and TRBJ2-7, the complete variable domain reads GAGVSQSPRYKVTKRGQDVALRCDPISGHVSLYWYRQALGQGPEFLTYFNYEAQQDKSGLPNDRFSAERPEGSISTLTIQRTEQRDSAMYRCASSRLTGEGPYEQYFGPGTRLTVT.

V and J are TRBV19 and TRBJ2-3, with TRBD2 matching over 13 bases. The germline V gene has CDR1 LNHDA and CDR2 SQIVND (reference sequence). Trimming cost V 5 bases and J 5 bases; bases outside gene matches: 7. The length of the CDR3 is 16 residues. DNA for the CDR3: TGTGCCAGTAGTCGGGCGACTAGCGGGGGGTTAGATACGCAGTATTTT. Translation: CASSRATSGGLDTQYF. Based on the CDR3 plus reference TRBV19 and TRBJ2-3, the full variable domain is DGGITQSPKYLFRKEGQNVTLSCEQNLNHDAMYWYRQDPGQGLRLIYYSQIVNDFQKGDIAEGYSVSREKKESFPLTVTSAQKNPTAFYLCASSRATSGGLDTQYFGPGTRLTVL.

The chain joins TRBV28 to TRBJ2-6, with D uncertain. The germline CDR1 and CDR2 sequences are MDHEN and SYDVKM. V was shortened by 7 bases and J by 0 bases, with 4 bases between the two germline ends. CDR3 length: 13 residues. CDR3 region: CASTFSGANVLTF. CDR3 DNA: TGTGCCAGCACCTTCTCTGGGGCCAACGTCCTGACTTTC.

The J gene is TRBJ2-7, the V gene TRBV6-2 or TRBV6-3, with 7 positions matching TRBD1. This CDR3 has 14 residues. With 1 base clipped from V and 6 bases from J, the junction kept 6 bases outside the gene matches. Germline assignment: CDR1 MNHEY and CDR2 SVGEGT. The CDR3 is CASSYWDSGSEQYF. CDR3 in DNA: TGTGCCAGCAGTTACTGGGACAGTGGCTCCGAGCAGTACTTC.

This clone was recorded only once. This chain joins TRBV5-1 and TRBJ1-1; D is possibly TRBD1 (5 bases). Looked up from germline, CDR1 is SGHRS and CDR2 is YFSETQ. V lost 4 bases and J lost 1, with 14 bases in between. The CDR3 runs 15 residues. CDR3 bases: TGCGCCAGCAGCCCACTGTTGCAGGGGAACACTGAAGCTTTCTTT. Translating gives CASSPLLQGNTEAFF. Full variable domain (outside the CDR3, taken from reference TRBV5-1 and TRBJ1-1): KAGVTQTPRYLIKTRGQQVTLSCSPISGHRSVSWYQQTPGQGLQFLFEYFSETQRNKGNFPGRFSGRQFSNSRSEMNVSTLELGDSALYLCASSPLLQGNTEAFFGQGTRLTVV.

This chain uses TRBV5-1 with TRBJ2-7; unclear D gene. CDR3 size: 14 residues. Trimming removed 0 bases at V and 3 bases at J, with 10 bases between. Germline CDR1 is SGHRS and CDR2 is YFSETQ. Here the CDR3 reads CASSLAQSVYEQYF. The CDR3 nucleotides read TGCGCCAGCAGCTTGGCGCAGTCCGTCTACGAGCAGTACTTC.

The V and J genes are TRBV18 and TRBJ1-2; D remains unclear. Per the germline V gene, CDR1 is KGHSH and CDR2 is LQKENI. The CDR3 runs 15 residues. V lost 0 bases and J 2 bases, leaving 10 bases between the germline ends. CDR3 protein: CASSPPAGPNYGYTF. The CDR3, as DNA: TGTGCCAGCTCACCACCGGCAGGTCCCAACTATGGCTACACCTTC. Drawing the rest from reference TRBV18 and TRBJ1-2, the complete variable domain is NAGVMQNPRHLVRRRGQEARLRCSPMKGHSHVYWYRQLPEEGLKFMVYLQKENIIDESGMPKERFSAEFPKEGPSILRIQQVVRGDSAAYFCASSPPAGPNYGYTFGSGTRLTVV.

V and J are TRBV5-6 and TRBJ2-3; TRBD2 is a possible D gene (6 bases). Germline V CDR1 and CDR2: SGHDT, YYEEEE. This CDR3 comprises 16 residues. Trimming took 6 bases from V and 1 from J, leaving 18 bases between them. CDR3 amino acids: CASNTRRGLGTDTQYF. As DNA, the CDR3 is TGTGCCAGCAACACACGGCGGGGTTTAGGCACAGATACGCAGTATTTT.

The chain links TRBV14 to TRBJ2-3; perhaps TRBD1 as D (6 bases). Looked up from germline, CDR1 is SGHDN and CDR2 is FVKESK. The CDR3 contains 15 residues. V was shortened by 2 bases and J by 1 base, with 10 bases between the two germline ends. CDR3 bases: TGTGCCAGCAGCCAATCAGGGGTAGGCACAGATACGCAGTATTTT. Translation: CASSQSGVGTDTQYF. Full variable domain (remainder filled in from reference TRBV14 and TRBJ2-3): EAGVTQFPSHSVIEKGQTVTLRCDPISGHDNLYWYRRVMGKEIKFLLHFVKESKQDESGMPNNRFLAERTGGTYSTLKVQPAELEDSGVYFCASSQSGVGTDTQYFGPGTRLTVL.

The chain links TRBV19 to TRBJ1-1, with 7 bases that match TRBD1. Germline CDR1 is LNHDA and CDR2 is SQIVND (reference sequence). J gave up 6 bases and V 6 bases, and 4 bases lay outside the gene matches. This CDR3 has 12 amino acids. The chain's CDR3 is CASRRQGAEAFF. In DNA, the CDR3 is TGTGCCAGTAGGAGACAGGGCGCTGAAGCTTTCTTT.

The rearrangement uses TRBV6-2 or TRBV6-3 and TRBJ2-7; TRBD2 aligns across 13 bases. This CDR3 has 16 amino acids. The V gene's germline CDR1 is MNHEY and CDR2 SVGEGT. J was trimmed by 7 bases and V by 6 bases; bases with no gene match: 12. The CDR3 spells CASSAGLAGARGEQYF. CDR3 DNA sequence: TGTGCCAGCAGCGCCGGACTAGCGGGGGCCCGGGGGGAGCAGTACTTC.

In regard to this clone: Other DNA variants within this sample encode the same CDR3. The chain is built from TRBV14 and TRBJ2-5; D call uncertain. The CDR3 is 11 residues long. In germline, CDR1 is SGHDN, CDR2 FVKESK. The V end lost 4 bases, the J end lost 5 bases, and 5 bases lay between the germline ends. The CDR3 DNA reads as TGTGCCAGCAGCCTTGGCGAGACCCAGTACTTC. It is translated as CASSLGETQYF.

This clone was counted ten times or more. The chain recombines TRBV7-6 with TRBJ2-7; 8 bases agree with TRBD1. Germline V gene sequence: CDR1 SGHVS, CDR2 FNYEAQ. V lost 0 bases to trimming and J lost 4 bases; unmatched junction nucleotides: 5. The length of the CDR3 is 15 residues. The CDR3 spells CASSLAPGQAYEQYF. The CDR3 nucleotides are TGTGCCAGCAGCTTAGCCCCGGGACAGGCTTACGAGCAGTACTTC.

The DNA for the CDR3 is TGTGCCAGCAGCTCTCGGACTGGAGGGCCTTCTACGACCTACGAGCAGTACTTC. Amino acids: CASSSRTGGPSTTYEQYF. V gene TRBV5-4 combines with J gene TRBJ2-7; D possibly corresponds to TRBD2 (6 bases). The CDR3 is 18 amino acids. The germline gives CDR1 SGHNT, CDR2 YYREEE (reference sequence). V lost 3 bases, J lost 2 bases, and 24 bases lay in between.

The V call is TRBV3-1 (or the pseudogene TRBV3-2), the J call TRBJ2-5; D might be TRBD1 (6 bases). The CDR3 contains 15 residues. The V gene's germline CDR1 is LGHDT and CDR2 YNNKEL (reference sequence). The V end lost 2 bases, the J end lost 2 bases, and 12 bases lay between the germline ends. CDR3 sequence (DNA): TGTGCCAGCAGCCAACAGGGGTTGTGGCAAGAGACCCAGTACTTC. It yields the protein CASSQQGLWQETQYF.

The CDR3 DNA sequence: TGTGCCAGCAGCCTCCTCTCAGGGACAATGAACACTGAAGCTTTCTTT. Encoded protein: CASSLLSGTMNTEAFF. The gene calls are TRBV7-2 and TRBJ1-1; weak D call: TRBD1 (6 bases). The CDR3 has 16 residues. Trimming removed 5 bases at V and 0 bases at J, with 16 bases between. The germline V gene encodes CDR1 SGHTA and CDR2 FQGNSA.

The CDR3: CASSDKTGGYYGYTF. CDR3 DNA: TGTGCCAGCAGTGACAAGACAGGGGGCTACTATGGCTACACCTTC. V is TRBV6-1 and J is TRBJ1-2, with 10 bases aligning to TRBD1. Per the germline V gene, CDR1 is MNHNS and CDR2 is SASEGT. The ends lost 3 bases at V and 3 bases at J; junction bases unmatched: 4. The CDR3 covers 15 residues.

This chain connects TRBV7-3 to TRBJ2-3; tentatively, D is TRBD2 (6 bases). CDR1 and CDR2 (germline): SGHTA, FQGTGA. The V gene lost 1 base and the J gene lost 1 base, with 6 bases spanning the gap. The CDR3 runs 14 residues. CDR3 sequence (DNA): TGTGCCAGCAGCTTAAGCGGGGGCACAGATACGCAGTATTTT. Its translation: CASSLSGGTDTQYF.

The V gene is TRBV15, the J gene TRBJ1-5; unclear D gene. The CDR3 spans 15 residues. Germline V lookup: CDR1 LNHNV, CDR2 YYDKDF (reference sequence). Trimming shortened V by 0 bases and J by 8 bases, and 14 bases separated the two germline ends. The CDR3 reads CATSREFQTIKPQHF. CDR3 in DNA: TGTGCCACCAGCAGAGAATTCCAAACAATCAAGCCCCAGCATTTT.

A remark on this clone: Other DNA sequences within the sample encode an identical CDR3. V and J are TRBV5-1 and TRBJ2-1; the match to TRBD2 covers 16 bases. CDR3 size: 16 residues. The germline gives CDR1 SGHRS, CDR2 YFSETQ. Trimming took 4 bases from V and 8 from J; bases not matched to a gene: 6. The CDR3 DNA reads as TGCGCCAGCAGCGCGGGACTAGCGGGGGGGCGGGATGAGCAGTTCTTC. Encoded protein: CASSAGLAGGRDEQFF.

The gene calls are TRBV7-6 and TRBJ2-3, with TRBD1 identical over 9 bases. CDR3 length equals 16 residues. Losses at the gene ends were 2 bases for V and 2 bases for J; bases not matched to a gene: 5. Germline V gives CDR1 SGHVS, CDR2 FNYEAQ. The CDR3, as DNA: TGTGCCAGCAGCTTACTAGGGACAGGGATCACAGATACGCAGTATTTT. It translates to CASSLLGTGITDTQYF.

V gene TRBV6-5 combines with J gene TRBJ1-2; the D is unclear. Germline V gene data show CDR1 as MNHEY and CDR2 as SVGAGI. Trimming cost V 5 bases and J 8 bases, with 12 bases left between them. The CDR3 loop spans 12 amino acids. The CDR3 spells CASSLALIGYTF. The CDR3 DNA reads TGTGCCAGCAGTCTGGCCCTGATAGGCTACACCTTC.